A selection of T cell receptor beta chains follows, all from one sample in a study of cytomegalovirus exposure and HLA in healthy donors. Profiled with immunoSEQ multiplex PCR; TCRdb holds only in-frame clones, not every one. The table lists more than 95,000 clones, around nine tenths of them singletons. The sequenced material came from PBMCs. All receptors come from a woman between 18 and 30 years old in good health and CMV-seronegative. Both conserved end residues are part of each CDR3. The D gene is left open where the match is weak. Only some rows state a clone size, as once, few, many or a class for expanded clones.

- TRBJ2-1 - TRBV9 TGTGCCAGCAGCGCGGGAAGGTCCTACAATGAGCAGTTCTTC CASSAGRSYNEQFF
- TRBJ1-2 - TRBV5-1 TGCGCCAGCAGCTTGGGTTCCGGCGGTGCTAACTATGGCTACACCTTC CASSLGSGGANYGYTF
- TRBJ1-2 - TRBV5-4 TGTGCCAGCAGCGACGACAGAAACTATGGCTACACCTTC CASSDDRNYGYTF
- TRBJ2-1 - TRBV13 TGTGCCAGCAGCCGATCTAGCGTCCATGAGCAGTTCTTC CASSRSSVHEQFF
TRBD2 TRBJ2-3 - TRBV10-3 TGTGCCATCAGTGAATCGACTAGCGGCACAGATACGCAGTATTTT CAISESTSGTDTQYF
TRBD2 TRBJ2-1 - TRBV6-6 TGTGCCAGCAACCCACGGCGGGGGGGCTCCTACAATGAGCAGTTCTTC CASNPRRGGSYNEQFF
TRBD1 TRBJ2-7 - TRBV10-3 TGTGCCATCAAGTATAGGACAGGGAAAGGGTACGAGCAGTACTTC CAIKYRTGKGYEQYF
- TRBJ1-5 - TRBV28 TGTGCCTCGGCCCCTCAGGGGAATCAGCCCCAGCATTTT CASAPQGNQPQHF
- TRBJ1-3 - TRBV29-1 TGCAGCGGCAAGAGCTCTGGAAACACCATATATTTT CSGKSSGNTIYF
- TRBJ2-7 - TRBV19 TGTGCCAGTAGTACCCTTTCCGAGCAGTACTTC CASSTLSEQYF
TRBD2 TRBJ2-3 - TRBV10-1 TGCGCCAGCAGTAGCGGGAGCGTCACAGATACGCAGTATTTT CASSSGSVTDTQYF
- TRBJ1-2 - TRBV6-5 TGTGCCAGCCTGGGCAGAGCTAACTATGGCTACACCTTC CASLGRANYGYTF
TRBD1 TRBJ2-7 - TRBV7-9 TGTGCCAGCAGCCCGGGACAGATGCTCACCTACGAGCAGTACTTC CASSPGQMLTYEQYF
- TRBJ2-5 - TRBV30 TGTGCCTGGAAAAAAGGGGTAGGGCACCAGGAGACCCAGTACTTC CAWKKGVGHQETQYF
TRBD1 TRBJ1-2 - TRBV7-8 TGTGCCAGCAGCTTACCAGGGGGCCTCGGCTACACCTTC CASSLPGGLGYTF
TRBD2 TRBJ2-7 - TRBV2 TGTGCCAGCAGTGAACCCGCGCGTGGCGGGAGGCCCTACGAGCAGTACTTC CASSEPARGGRPYEQYF
- TRBJ2-5 - TRBV5-4 TGTGCCAGCAGCTTGGCCGGAGGAGAGACCCAGTACTTC CASSLAGGETQYF
- TRBJ2-3 - TRBV7-9 TGTGCCAGCAGCTTAGCGTACACAGCAGATACGCAGTATTTT CASSLAYTADTQYF
TRBD2 TRBJ2-1 - TRBV9 TGTGCCAGCAGCGTAGAAGGCCGGACTAGCAATGAGCAGTTCTTC CASSVEGRTSNEQFF
- TRBJ2-7 - TRBV5-5 TGTGCCAGCAGCTTGGAAGAGGAGCAGTACTTC CASSLEEEQYF
TRBD2 TRBJ2-1 few TRBV7-9 TGTGCCAGCAGCGATACTAGCGGGAGTAACAATGAGCAGTTCTTC CASSDTSGSNNEQFF
TRBD2 TRBJ2-1 - TRBV4-1 TGCGCCAGCAGCCAAATCAAAGCGGGATGGTCCTACAATGAGCAGTTCTTC CASSQIKAGWSYNEQFF
- TRBJ2-4 - TRBV2 TGTGCCAGCAGTGAAGAAGGGGGGGACATTCAGTACTTC CASSEEGGDIQYF
TRBD2 TRBJ2-7 - TRBV28 TGTGCCAGCAGTGGACTACCCGGGACTAGCGGCCCCTCCTACGAGCAGTACTTC CASSGLPGTSGPSYEQYF
TRBD2 TRBJ2-5 - TRBV7-9 TGTGCCAGCAGCCCGGGACTAGCGGGAGAGACCCAGTACTTC CASSPGLAGETQYF
TRBD1 TRBJ2-1 - TRBV5-1 TGCGCCAGCACTCTGACAGGGGACTCCTACAATGAGCAGTTCTTC CASTLTGDSYNEQFF
- TRBJ2-2 - TRBV6-5 TGTGCCAGCAGACCCCCACTAGCAGGCACCGGGGAGCTGTTTTTT CASRPPLAGTGELFF
- TRBJ1-2 few TRBV30 TGTGCCTGGTACAGGGTCGGCTACACCTTC CAWYRVGYTF
- TRBJ2-3 - TRBV5-1 TGCGCCAGCAGCTTGGCTGTAGATACGCAGTATTTT CASSLAVDTQYF
TRBD1 TRBJ2-1 - TRBV11-3 TGTGCCAGCAGCCGACGGGGACAGAACAATGAGCAGTTCTTC CASSRRGQNNEQFF
- TRBJ2-7 - TRBV7-8 TGTGCCAGCAGCTTCCGGGAGGAGCAGTACTTC CASSFREEQYF
- TRBJ2-7 - TRBV13 TGTGCCAGCAGCAAATGGGGAGACTACGAGCAGTACTTC CASSKWGDYEQYF
TRBD2 TRBJ2-7 - TRBV12-5 TGTGCTAGTGGTTCCGATGGGTGGGAGGGGTCCTACGAGCAGTACTTC CASGSDGWEGSYEQYF
- TRBJ1-1 - TRBV11-3 TGTGCCAGCAGCTTAGATATTTCCCGGGAAGCTTTCTTT CASSLDISREAFF
- TRBJ2-7 - TRBV5-1 TGCGCCAGCAGCGAGCACCTCTCCTACGAGCAGTACTTC CASSEHLSYEQYF
TRBD1 TRBJ1-2 - TRBV19 TGTGCCAGTACCCCCGGGACAGGGGGGAACTATGGCTACACCTTC CASTPGTGGNYGYTF
TRBD2 TRBJ2-1 - TRBV19 TGTGCCAGTAGTATATGGAGCGGGAGGGTAGGGGAGCAGTTCTTC CASSIWSGRVGEQFF
- TRBJ2-3 - TRBV6-4 TGTGCCAGCCAGGAGGAGCCGGGACTCCTCACAGATACGCAGTATTTT CASQEEPGLLTDTQYF
TRBD1 TRBJ2-7 - TRBV5-8 TGTGCCAGCAGCTTTGGTGGGACAGTCTCCTACGAGCAGTACTTC CASSFGGTVSYEQYF
TRBD1 TRBJ1-2 once TRBV6-1 TGTGTCAGCAGTGAGGGACAGGGTTTATCTCGCTATGGCTACACCTTC CVSSEGQGLSRYGYTF
TRBD2 TRBJ2-1 - TRBV13 TGTGCCAGCCTGGGATTAGCGGGACCGAGCTCCTACAATGAGCAGTTCTTC CASLGLAGPSSYNEQFF
TRBD2 TRBJ2-3 - TRBV28 TGTGCCAGCAGTTTAACCGGGAGGGCCCTTGGGACGCAGTATTTT CASSLTGRALGTQYF
TRBD1 TRBJ2-5 - TRBV5-6 TGTGCCAGCAGCCCCCAGGGGGAGTACCAAGAGACCCAGTACTTC CASSPQGEYQETQYF